This passage covers 22 T cell receptor beta chains from one sample sequenced in a study of T-cell reconstitution after alpha-beta-depleted transplantation in children. As it was prepared, the TCRbeta library received unique molecular identifiers. TCRdb re-called the PCR reads with MiXCR, one entry per CDR3 protein. The sample consists of hundreds of thousands of distinct CDR3 sequences, 13% of them appearing once. The sequenced sample was PBMCs, obtained from the stem cell graft. All receptors derive from a human donor who donated a stem cell graft to a child with Fanconi anemia.

This clonotype showed up many times. CDR3 sequence (DNA): TGTGCCATCAGTCCCGGACAGATTAGCACAGATACGCAGTATTTT. It translates to CAISPGQISTDTQYF. The rearrangement links TRBV10-3 to TRBJ2-3, with TRBD1 as a possible D gene (6 bases). This CDR3 contains 15 residues. Trimming shortened V by 5 bases and J by 0 bases, and 12 bases separated the two germline ends. Germline values: CDR1 ENHRY, CDR2 SYGVKD.

The V and J genes are TRBV6-5 and TRBJ2-1; 14 nucleotides match TRBD2. The germline V gene encodes CDR1 MNHEY and CDR2 SVGAGI. The V segment lost 0 bases and the J segment 0 bases; nucleotides outside the gene matches: 4. This CDR3 is 19 amino acids long. CDR3: CASSYSPTSGGASYNEQFF. Written as DNA, the CDR3 is TGTGCCAGCAGTTACTCTCCGACTAGCGGGGGGGCCTCCTACAATGAGCAGTTCTTC.

This clonotype has a handful of counts. The V and J genes are TRBV7-2 and TRBJ2-5; TRBD1 matches at 8 bases. V was clipped by 1 base and J by 3 bases; unmatched bases: 1. CDR1 and CDR2 (germline): SGHTA, FQGNSA. This CDR3 is built from 14 residues. DNA for the CDR3: TGTGCCAGCAGCTTAGGGACAGGGAAAGAGACCCAGTACTTC. This codes for CASSLGTGKETQYF.

J is TRBJ2-5 and V is TRBV12-3 or TRBV12-4; 13 nucleotides agree with TRBD2. The CDR3 consists of 19 residues. V was clipped by 5 bases and J by 5 bases; unmatched bases: 17. DNA for the CDR3: TGTGCCAGCAGTGTACTAGCGGGGGGGCCGGGAAGCGTTAAGGAGACCCAGTACTTC. Its protein product is CASSVLAGGPGSVKETQYF.

This chain uses TRBV6-5 with TRBJ2-1; weak D call: TRBD1 (5 bases). Germline CDR1 reads MNHEY; CDR2 reads SVGAGI. The CDR3 extends over 12 amino acids. V was shortened by 2 bases and J by 6 bases, with 5 bases between the two germline ends. The CDR3 coding sequence is TGTGCCAGCAGTTACGACAGCAATGAGCAGTTCTTC. Its translation: CASSYDSNEQFF.

V usage is TRBV5-1 and J usage is TRBJ2-5; 8 bases are a match to TRBD2. The length of the CDR3 is 16 residues. CDR1 and CDR2 (germline): SGHRS, YFSETQ. V shed 0 bases and J 1 base; nucleotides not matched to a gene: 5. The CDR3 sequence is CASSLGGLAGQETQYF. CDR3 bases: TGCGCCAGCAGCTTGGGCGGACTAGCAGGCCAAGAGACCCAGTACTTC.

V is TRBV9 and J is TRBJ2-2; D might be TRBD1 or TRBD2, each matching 5 bases. Germline loops: CDR1 SGDLS, CDR2 YYNGEE. The CDR3 extends over 13 amino acids. V was shortened by 6 bases and J by 6 bases, with 12 bases between the two germline ends. For the CDR3, the DNA is TGTGCCAGCACTAAAGGGGACCCCGGGGAGCTGTTTTTT. Its translation is CASTKGDPGELFF.

This clonotype was counted a few times. This rearrangement joins TRBV6-6 to TRBJ1-2; D unclear. V was shortened by 5 bases and J by 7 bases, with 11 bases between the two germline ends. The CDR3 runs to 12 residues. Germline V CDR1 and CDR2: MNHNY, SVGAGI (reference sequence). In nucleotides, the CDR3 is TGTGCCAGCAGTCCACAATCGCTTGGCTACACCTTC. Its translation is CASSPQSLGYTF.

The chain combines TRBV20-1 with TRBJ1-2; 9 bases align to TRBD1. The CDR3 runs 14 residues. V shed 6 bases and J 5 bases; nucleotides not matched to a gene: 10. Germline V gives CDR1 DFQATT, CDR2 SNEGSKA (reference sequence). CDR3 loop: CSAHRPGQGYGYTF. The DNA for the CDR3 is TGCAGTGCCCACAGGCCGGGACAGGGTTATGGCTACACCTTC.

The rearrangement links TRBV11-2 to TRBJ1-1; unclear D gene. CDR1 and CDR2 (germline): SGHAT, FQNNGV. V was trimmed by 5 bases and J by 5 bases, leaving 12 bases between them. The CDR3 covers 13 residues. The CDR3 spells CASSPLLITEAFF. The CDR3 DNA reads as TGTGCCAGCAGCCCGCTTTTAATAACTGAAGCTTTCTTT.

Only a few counts were recorded for this clonotype. This chain uses TRBV9 with TRBJ1-6; D is perhaps TRBD1 (5 bases). Trimming left V 3 bases short and J 2 bases short, with 9 bases between. The CDR3 runs 15 residues. CDR1 is SGDLS, CDR2 YYNGEE, per germline. CDR3 DNA sequence: TGTGCCAGCAGCGCAGGGAGGCCCTATAATTCACCCCTCCACTTT. It is translated as CASSAGRPYNSPLHF.

The sample holds a few counts of this clonotype. The rearrangement uses TRBV5-1 and TRBJ1-1; D is possibly TRBD1 (5 bases). V was clipped by 0 bases and J by 4 bases, with 10 bases between them. The CDR3 sequence is 14 residues long. Germline CDR1 is SGHRS and CDR2 is YFSETQ. CDR3 sequence: CASSLETAGTEAFF. Here the CDR3 DNA reads TGCGCCAGCAGCTTGGAGACAGCTGGCACTGAAGCTTTCTTT.

Ten or more counts support this clonotype. This sequence joins TRBV29-1 and TRBJ2-3; D is undetermined. The ends were cut back, 4 bases at V and 1 base at J, with 15 bases in the middle. The CDR3 is 15 residues long. The V gene's germline CDR1 is SQVTM and CDR2 ANQGSEA. Here the CDR3 DNA reads TGCAGCGTTGGAAGGACCCCAAGGGGCACAGATACGCAGTATTTT. It yields the protein CSVGRTPRGTDTQYF.

This clonotype was observed a few times. This sequence joins TRBV5-4 and TRBJ2-5; 7 positions agree with TRBD1. Per germline, CDR1 SGHNT and CDR2 YYREEE (reference sequence). The length of the CDR3 is 15 residues. Trimming at V came to 0 bases and at J to 4 bases, leaving 6 bases not matched to a gene. The DNA for the CDR3 is TGTGCCAGCAGCTTGGAACAGGGGTATTTAGAGACCCAGTACTTC. Translated: CASSLEQGYLETQYF. The complete variable domain, with remaining parts taken from reference TRBV5-4 and TRBJ2-5, reads ETGVTQSPTHLIKTRGQQVTLRCSSQSGHNTVSWYQQALGQGPQFIFQYYREEENGRGNFPPRFSGLQFPNYSSELNVNALELDDSALYLCASSLEQGYLETQYFGPGTRLLVL.

This clonotype was counted ten times or more. The chain recombines TRBV5-1 with TRBJ2-1, with D tentatively TRBD1 (5 bases). Germline V gene sequence: CDR1 SGHRS, CDR2 YFSETQ. V was clipped by 7 bases and J by 3 bases, with 8 bases between them. There are 12 residues in the CDR3. The CDR3 region has the DNA TGCGCCAGCCGCACAGGCTACAATGAGCAGTTCTTC. It translates to CASRTGYNEQFF.

The V gene is TRBV4-3, the J gene TRBJ2-3, with 13 nucleotides matching TRBD2. CDR3 length: 17 amino acids. The V and J ends lost 3 bases and 3 bases, in that order; junction bases with no gene match: 6. Germline CDR1 is LGHNA and CDR2 is YSLEER. This chain's CDR3 is CASSQDPGLAGTDTQYF. CDR3 DNA: TGCGCCAGCAGCCAGGATCCGGGACTAGCGGGGACAGATACGCAGTATTTT.

The table lists this clonotype with a few counts. This chain links TRBV30 with TRBJ1-1; 8 bases are a match to TRBD1. There are 12 residues in the CDR3. The germline CDR1 and CDR2 sequences are GTSNPN and SVGIG (reference sequence). V trimming: 2 bases; J trimming: 11 bases; junction bases outside the gene matches: 7. The CDR3 spells CAWSPRQGRAFF. The CDR3 DNA follows: TGTGCCTGGAGTCCCCGACAGGGGAGGGCTTTCTTT.

This clonotype was recorded many times. This chain links TRBV20-1 with TRBJ1-2; D possibly corresponds to TRBD1 (5 bases). This CDR3 region has 14 residues. Germline loops: CDR1 DFQATT, CDR2 SNEGSKA (reference sequence). V shed 6 bases and J shed 5 bases, with 19 bases lying between them. In DNA, the CDR3 is TGCAGTGCCCCCGTTAGGGGAGGCCAATATGGCTACACCTTC. This sequence encodes CSAPVRGGQYGYTF.

The genes are TRBV20-1 and TRBJ1-4; D might be TRBD1 (5 bases). This CDR3 region has 12 residues. Trimming left V 3 bases short and J 6 bases short, with 8 bases between. Germline V lookup: CDR1 DFQATT, CDR2 SNEGSKA (reference sequence). The CDR3 loop is CSASRADEKLFF. As DNA, the CDR3 is TGCAGTGCTAGCAGGGCAGATGAAAAACTGTTTTTT.

There are many counts of this clonotype. This CDR3 is CASTRDGTNTGELFF. The CDR3 DNA reads TGTGCCAGCACCCGGGACGGAACGAACACCGGGGAGCTGTTTTTT. The chain combines TRBV6-2 or TRBV6-3 with TRBJ2-2; possibly TRBD1 or TRBD2 for D (5 bases each). V was clipped by 7 bases and J by 0 bases, with 12 bases between them. Germline CDR1 MNHEY, CDR2 SVGEGT. This CDR3 has 15 amino acids.

This clonotype was observed many times. DNA of the CDR3: TGCGCCAGCAGCTTGGATGGAGGGTACACTGAAGCTTTCTTT. The encoded protein is CASSLDGGYTEAFF. V and J are TRBV5-1 and TRBJ1-1; no firm D call. This CDR3 is built from 14 residues. Trimming left V 0 bases short and J 3 bases short, with 9 bases between. Germline V gene sequence: CDR1 SGHRS, CDR2 YFSETQ.

The V and J genes are TRBV7-8 and TRBJ2-3, with no clear D. Germline V lookup: CDR1 SGHVS, CDR2 FQNEAQ. CDR3 length: 15 residues. Trimming cost V 2 bases and J 6 bases, with 15 bases left between them. DNA of the CDR3: TGTGCCAGCAGCTTACGTGAAACCAGCTTGGATACGCAGTATTTT. Translating it yields CASSLRETSLDTQYF. The full variable domain, rest sourced from reference TRBV7-8 and TRBJ2-3, is GAGVSQSPRYKVAKRGQDVALRCDPISGHVSLFWYQQALGQGPEFLTYFQNEAQLDKSGLPSDRFFAERPEGSVSTLKIQRTQQEDSAVYLCASSLRETSLDTQYFGPGTRLTVL.